This TCR beta chain appears in the sequencing data of a study of blood T cell repertoires in COVID-19. Original handling: Amplification from reference gene primers served as the basis for estimated nucleated cell counts. Sequencing was performed with immunoSEQ multiplex PCR; in TCRdb, only in-frame clones are kept and a portion is missing. The D gene and trimming were derived from the DNA, and the V and J assignments and clone size from that table. The profile covers under 300,000 clones, with around nine tenths appearing a single time and approximately 2% taken by the ten largest. Trimming pared 0 bases from V and 4 bases from J, leaving 7 bases between. From germline, CDR1 is SGHAT and CDR2 FQNNGV. This CDR3 has 14 amino acids. Participants spanned ages roughly 18 to 90 years and resided in 20 to 25 US areas.

The clonotype originates from a woman aged 55-70 years in a cohort exposed to, infected with or recovered from COVID-19 (not recorded which). The sample taken for sequencing was PBMCs or T cells enriched from blood (not recorded which). The chain employs TRBV11-2 and TRBJ1-5; no definite D call. The CDR3 protein is CASSLDGVNQPQHF. The CDR3, as DNA: TGTGCCAGCAGCTTAGATGGAGTGAATCAGCCCCAGCATTTT.